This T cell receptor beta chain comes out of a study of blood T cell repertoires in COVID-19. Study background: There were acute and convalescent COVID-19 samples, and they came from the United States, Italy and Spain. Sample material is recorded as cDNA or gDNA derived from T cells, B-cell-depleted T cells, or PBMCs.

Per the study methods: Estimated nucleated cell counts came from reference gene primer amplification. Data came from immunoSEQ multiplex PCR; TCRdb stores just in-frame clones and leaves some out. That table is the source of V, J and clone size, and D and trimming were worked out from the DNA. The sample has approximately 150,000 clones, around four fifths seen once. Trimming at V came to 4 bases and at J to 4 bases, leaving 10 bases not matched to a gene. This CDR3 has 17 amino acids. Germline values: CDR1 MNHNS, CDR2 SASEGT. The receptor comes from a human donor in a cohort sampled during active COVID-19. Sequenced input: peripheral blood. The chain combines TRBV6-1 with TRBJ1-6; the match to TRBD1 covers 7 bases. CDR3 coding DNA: TGTGCCAGCAGTGCTTCCGCTGACAGGGAATATAATTCACCCCTCCACTTT. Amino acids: CASSASADREYNSPLHF.